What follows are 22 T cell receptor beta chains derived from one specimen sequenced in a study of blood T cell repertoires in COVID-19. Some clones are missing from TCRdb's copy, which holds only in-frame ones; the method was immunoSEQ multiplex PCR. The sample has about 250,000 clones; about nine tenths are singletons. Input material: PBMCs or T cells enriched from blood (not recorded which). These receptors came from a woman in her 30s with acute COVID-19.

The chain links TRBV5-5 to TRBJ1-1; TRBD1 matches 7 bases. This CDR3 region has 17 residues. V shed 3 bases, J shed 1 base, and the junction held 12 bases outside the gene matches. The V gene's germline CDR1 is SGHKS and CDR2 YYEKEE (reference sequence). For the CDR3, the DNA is TGTGCCAGCAGCTCCAACCCCCGGGACAGAGGGAACACTGAAGCTTTCTTT. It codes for CASSSNPRDRGNTEAFF. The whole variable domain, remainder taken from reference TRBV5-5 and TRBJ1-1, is DAGVTQSPTHLIKTRGQQVTLRCSPISGHKSVSWYQQVLGQGPQFIFQYYEKEERGRGNFPDRFSARQFPNYSSELNVNALLLGDSALYLCASSSNPRDRGNTEAFFGQGTRLTVV.

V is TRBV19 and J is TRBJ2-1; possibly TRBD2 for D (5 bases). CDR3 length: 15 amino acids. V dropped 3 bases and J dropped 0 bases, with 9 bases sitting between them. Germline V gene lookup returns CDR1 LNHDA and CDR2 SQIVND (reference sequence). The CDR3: CASSIGGLSYNEQFF. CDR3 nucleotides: TGTGCCAGTAGTATCGGCGGGCTCTCCTACAATGAGCAGTTCTTC.

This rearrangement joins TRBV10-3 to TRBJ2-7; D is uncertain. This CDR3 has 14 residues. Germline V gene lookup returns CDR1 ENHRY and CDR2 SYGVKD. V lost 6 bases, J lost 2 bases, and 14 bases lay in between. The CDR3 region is CAIRNSEATYEQYF. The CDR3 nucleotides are TGTGCCATCAGGAACTCCGAGGCAACCTACGAGCAGTACTTC.

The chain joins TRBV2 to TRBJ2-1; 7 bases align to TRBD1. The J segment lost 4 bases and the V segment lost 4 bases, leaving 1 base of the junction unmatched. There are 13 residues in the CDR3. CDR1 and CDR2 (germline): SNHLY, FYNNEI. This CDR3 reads CASSGQGYNEQFF. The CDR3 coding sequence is TGTGCCAGCAGTGGACAGGGTTACAATGAGCAGTTCTTC.

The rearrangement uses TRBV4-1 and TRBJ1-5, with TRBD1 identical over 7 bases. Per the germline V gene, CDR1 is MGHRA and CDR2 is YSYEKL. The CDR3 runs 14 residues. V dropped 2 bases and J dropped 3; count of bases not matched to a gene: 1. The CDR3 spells CASSQTGANQPQHF. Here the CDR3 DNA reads TGCGCCAGCAGCCAAACAGGGGCCAATCAGCCCCAGCATTTT.

The CDR3 DNA follows: TGTGCCAGCAGGGGGCTCGGCGCAACTAATGAAAAACTGTTTTTT. Encoded protein: CASRGLGATNEKLFF. The chain couples TRBV27 to TRBJ1-4; tentatively, D is TRBD1 (5 bases). CDR1 MNHEY and CDR2 SMNVEV come from the germline V gene (reference sequence). The CDR3 is made up of 15 amino acids. Trimming removed 6 bases from V and 0 bases from J, with 11 bases in between.

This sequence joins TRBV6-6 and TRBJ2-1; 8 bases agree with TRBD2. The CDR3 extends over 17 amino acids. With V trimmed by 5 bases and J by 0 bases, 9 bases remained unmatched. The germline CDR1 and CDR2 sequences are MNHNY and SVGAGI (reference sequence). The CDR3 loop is CASSLRGGGTSYNEQFF. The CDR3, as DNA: TGTGCCAGCAGTCTCAGGGGCGGGGGGACCTCCTACAATGAGCAGTTCTTC.

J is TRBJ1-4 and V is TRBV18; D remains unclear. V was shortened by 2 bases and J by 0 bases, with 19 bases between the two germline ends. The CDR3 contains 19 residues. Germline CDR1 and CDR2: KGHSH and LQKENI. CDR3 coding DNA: TGTGCCAGCTCACCATGGTTGTTGGCAGGCGCCTCAACTAATGAAAAACTGTTTTTT. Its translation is CASSPWLLAGASTNEKLFF.

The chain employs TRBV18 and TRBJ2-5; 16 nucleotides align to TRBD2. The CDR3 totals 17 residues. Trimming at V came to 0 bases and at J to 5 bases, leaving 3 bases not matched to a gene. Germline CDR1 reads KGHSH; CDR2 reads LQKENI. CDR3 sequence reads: CASSPPGLAGGAETQYF. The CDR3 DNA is TGTGCCAGCTCACCACCGGGACTAGCGGGAGGGGCGGAGACCCAGTACTTC. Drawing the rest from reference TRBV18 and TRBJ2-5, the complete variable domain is NAGVMQNPRHLVRRRGQEARLRCSPMKGHSHVYWYRQLPEEGLKFMVYLQKENIIDESGMPKERFSAEFPKEGPSILRIQQVVRGDSAAYFCASSPPGLAGGAETQYFGPGTRLLVL.

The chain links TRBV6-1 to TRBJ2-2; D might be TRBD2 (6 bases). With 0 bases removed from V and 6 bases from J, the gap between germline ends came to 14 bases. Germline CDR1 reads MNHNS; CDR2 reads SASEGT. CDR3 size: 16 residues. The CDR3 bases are TGTGCCAGCAGTGAAGCGCTTTGGGACTCCTCCGGGGAGCTGTTTTTT. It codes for CASSEALWDSSGELFF.

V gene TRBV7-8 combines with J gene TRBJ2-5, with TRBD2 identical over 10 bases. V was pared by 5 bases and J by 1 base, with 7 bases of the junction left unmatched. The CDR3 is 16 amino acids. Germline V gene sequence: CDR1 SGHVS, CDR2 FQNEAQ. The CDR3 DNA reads TGTGCCAGCAGCACATTAGCGGGGGGATCCCAAGAGACCCAGTACTTC. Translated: CASSTLAGGSQETQYF.

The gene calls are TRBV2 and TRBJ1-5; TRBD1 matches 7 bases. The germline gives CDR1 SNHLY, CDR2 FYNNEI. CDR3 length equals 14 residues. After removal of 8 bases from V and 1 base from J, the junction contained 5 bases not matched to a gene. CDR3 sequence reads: CASFGTESNQPQHF. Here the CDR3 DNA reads TGTGCCAGCTTCGGGACAGAAAGCAATCAGCCCCAGCATTTT.

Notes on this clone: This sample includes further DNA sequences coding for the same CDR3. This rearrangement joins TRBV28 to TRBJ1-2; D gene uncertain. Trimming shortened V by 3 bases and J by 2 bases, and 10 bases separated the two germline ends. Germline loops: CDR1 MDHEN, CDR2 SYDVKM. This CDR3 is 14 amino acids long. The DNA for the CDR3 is TGTGCCAGCAGTTTGAACAGAGGGAACTATGGCTACACCTTC. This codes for CASSLNRGNYGYTF.

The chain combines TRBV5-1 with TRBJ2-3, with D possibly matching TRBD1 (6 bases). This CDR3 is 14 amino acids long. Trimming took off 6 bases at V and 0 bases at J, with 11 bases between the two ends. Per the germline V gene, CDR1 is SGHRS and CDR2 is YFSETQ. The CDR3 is CASNEGVSTDTQYF. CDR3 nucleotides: TGCGCCAGCAACGAGGGGGTTAGCACAGATACGCAGTATTTT.

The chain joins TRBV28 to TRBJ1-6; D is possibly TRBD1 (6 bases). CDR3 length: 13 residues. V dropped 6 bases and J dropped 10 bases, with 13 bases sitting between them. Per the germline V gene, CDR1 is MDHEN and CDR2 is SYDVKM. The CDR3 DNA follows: TGTGCCAGCAGCAGGCCGGGGGGCTCACCCCTCCACTTT. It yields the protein CASSRPGGSPLHF.

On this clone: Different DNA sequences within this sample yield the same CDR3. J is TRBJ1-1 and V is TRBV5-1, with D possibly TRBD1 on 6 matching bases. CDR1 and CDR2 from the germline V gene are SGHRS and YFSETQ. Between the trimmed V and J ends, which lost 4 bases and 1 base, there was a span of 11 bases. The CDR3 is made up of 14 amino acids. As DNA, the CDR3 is TGCGCCAGCAGCAGAGGACAGTCGAACACTGAAGCTTTCTTT. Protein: CASSRGQSNTEAFF. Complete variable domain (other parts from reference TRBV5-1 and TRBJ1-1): KAGVTQTPRYLIKTRGQQVTLSCSPISGHRSVSWYQQTPGQGLQFLFEYFSETQRNKGNFPGRFSGRQFSNSRSEMNVSTLELGDSALYLCASSRGQSNTEAFFGQGTRLTVV.

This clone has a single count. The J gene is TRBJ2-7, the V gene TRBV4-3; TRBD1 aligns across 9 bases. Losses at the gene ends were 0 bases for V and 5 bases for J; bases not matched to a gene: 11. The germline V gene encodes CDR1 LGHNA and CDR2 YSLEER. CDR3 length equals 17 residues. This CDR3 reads CASSQDLWDRVEDEQYF. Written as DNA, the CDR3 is TGCGCCAGCAGCCAAGATCTTTGGGACAGGGTGGAGGACGAGCAGTACTTC.

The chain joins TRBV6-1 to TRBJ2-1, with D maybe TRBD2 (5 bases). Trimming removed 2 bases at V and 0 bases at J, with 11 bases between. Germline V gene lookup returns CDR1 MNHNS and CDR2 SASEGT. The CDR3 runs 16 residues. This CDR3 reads CASSELLGSSYNEQFF. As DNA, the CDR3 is TGTGCCAGCAGTGAATTGCTGGGGAGCTCCTACAATGAGCAGTTCTTC.

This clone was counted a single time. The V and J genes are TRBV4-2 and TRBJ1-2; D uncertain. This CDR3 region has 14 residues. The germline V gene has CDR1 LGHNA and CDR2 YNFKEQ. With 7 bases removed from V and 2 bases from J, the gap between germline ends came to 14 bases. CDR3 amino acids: CASTSQTENYGYTF. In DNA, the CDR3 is TGTGCCAGCACCTCCCAAACAGAGAACTATGGCTACACCTTC.

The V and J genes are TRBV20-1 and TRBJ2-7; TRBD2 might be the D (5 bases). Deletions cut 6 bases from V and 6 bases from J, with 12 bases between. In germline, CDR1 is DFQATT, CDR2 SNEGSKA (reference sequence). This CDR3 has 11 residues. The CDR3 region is CSAEIGSEQYF. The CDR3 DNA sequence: TGCAGTGCCGAGATTGGGAGCGAGCAGTACTTC.

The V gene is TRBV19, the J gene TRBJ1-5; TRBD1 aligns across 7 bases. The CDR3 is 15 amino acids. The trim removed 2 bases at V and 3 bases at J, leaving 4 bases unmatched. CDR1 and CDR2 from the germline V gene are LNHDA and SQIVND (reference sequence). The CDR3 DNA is TGTGCCAGTAGTATATACAGGGGCCCCAATCAGCCCCAGCATTTT. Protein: CASSIYRGPNQPQHF.

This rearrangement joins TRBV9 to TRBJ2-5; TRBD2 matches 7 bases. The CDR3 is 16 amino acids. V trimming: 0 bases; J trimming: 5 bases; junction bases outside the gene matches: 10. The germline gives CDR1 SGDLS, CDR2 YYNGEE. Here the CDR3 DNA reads TGTGCCAGCAGCGTAGGCGGACTCACCGGGGGGGAGACCCAGTACTTC. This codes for CASSVGGLTGGETQYF.